The following is a TCR beta chain sequence with its context. Its antigen remains unknown. The CDR3 has 17 amino acids. The V gene's germline CDR1 is MGHDK and CDR2 SYGVNS. Trimming took off 1 base at V and 8 bases at J, with 20 bases between the two ends. These data originate in a study of blood T cells in healthy people across ages. Each donor gave approximately 9.1 milliliters of peripheral blood. Study observations and caveats: No conclusive comparison of naive versus antigen-experienced cells was possible with unsorted PBMCs. When set beside aged donors, long-lived donors presented more naive CD4+ cells and higher diversity.

With a J-beta primer mix and a sample-barcoded 5' primer, a second PCR ran 7 to 11 cycles. The template-switch adaptor, which had 12 random nucleotides, put a tag on each cDNA molecule. TCRdb fed the 5' RACE reads into MiXCR, producing one record per CDR3 protein. The data hold 800,000 to 950,000 distinct CDR3 sequences, with under 50% observed a single time. The rearrangement links TRBV25-1 to TRBJ1-4; weak D call: TRBD1 (5 bases). The sequence was obtained from a man younger than 45 in good health. The specimen sequenced was blood. The CDR3 bases are TGTGCCAGCAGTGAATTAAATGAAGGGACCCGAATCGAAAAACTGTTTTTT. Encoded protein: CASSELNEGTRIEKLFF. The variable domain in full, with the rest retrieved from reference TRBV25-1 and TRBJ1-4, is EADIYQTPRYLVIGTGKKITLECSQTMGHDKMYWYQQDPGMELHLIHYSYGVNSTEKGDLSSESTVSRIRTEHFPLTLESARPSHTSQYLCASSELNEGTRIEKLFFGSGTQLSVL.